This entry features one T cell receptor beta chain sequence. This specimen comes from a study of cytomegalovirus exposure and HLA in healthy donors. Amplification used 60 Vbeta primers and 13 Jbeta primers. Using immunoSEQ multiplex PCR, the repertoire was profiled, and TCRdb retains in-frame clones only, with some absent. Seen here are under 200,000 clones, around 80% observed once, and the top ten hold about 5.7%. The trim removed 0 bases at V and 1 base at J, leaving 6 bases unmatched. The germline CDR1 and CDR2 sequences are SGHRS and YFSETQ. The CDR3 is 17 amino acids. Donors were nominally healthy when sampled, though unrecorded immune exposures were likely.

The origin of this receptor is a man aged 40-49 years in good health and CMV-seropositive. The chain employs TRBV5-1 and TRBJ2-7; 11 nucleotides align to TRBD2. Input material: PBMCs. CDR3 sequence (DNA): TGCGCCAGCAGCTTGGCGTTTAGCGGGGGGGAATCCTACGAGCAGTACTTC. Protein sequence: CASSLAFSGGESYEQYF.